This record concerns one T cell receptor beta chain sequence. This specimen belongs to a study of T cell changes during pregnancy in multiple sclerosis. This CDR3 comprises 15 residues. CDR1 and CDR2 (germline): SGHTA, FQGTGA. V was trimmed by 0 bases and J by 2 bases, leaving 9 bases between them. Here immunoSEQ multiplex PCR was the method, and the copy in TCRdb shows in-frame clones only, minus some. The sample includes 50,000 or so clones, roughly 93% of them seen just once. The sample in question was peripheral blood, obtained in the second trimester of pregnancy. This TCR was recovered from a female donor with multiple sclerosis, enrolled in a pregnancy study. The rearrangement joins TRBV7-3 to TRBJ2-3, with D possibly matching TRBD2 (5 bases). DNA for the CDR3: TGTGCCAGCAGCTTAACGGTGACTACCACAGATACGCAGTATTTT. It is translated as CASSLTVTTTDTQYF.